The 18 T cell receptor beta chains listed next were all sequenced from one sample in a study of blood T cells in healthy people across ages. The authors ran a second PCR of about 6 to 12 cycles using a sample-barcoded 5' primer and a J-beta primer mix. Using its own MiXCR run on the 5' RACE reads, TCRdb lists one record per CDR3 protein. The data show more than 650,000 distinct CDR3 sequences, 22% seen once. The sequenced sample was blood. The receptors here all came from a man between 70 and 80 years old in good health.

The chain couples TRBV7-9 to TRBJ2-1; TRBD2 matches 13 bases. Looked up from germline, CDR1 is SEHNR and CDR2 is FQNEAQ (reference sequence). Trimming removed 0 bases from V and 3 bases from J; junction bases left unmatched: 8. CDR3 length equals 19 residues. The CDR3 coding sequence is TGTGCCAGCAGCTTAGCGGGGGGACTAGCGGGATTTTTCTACAATGAGCAGTTCTTC. It codes for CASSLAGGLAGFFYNEQFF.

This clonotype has a handful of counts. The chain uses TRBV15 and TRBJ2-1; TRBD2 agrees at 14 bases. The V gene end was trimmed by 0 bases and the J gene end by 4 bases; junction bases not matched to a gene: 2. The CDR3 is 17 residues long. CDR1 and CDR2 (germline): LNHNV, YYDKDF (reference sequence). The CDR3 DNA sequence: TGTGCCACCAGCAGAGAGGGACTAGCGGGGGCGTACAATGAGCAGTTCTTC. The encoded protein is CATSREGLAGAYNEQFF.

This clonotype was recorded at least ten times. The chain uses TRBV15 and TRBJ1-4; 7 bases map to TRBD1. This CDR3 contains 15 residues. V trimming: 1 base; J trimming: 5 bases; junction bases outside the gene matches: 4. Germline V gene sequence: CDR1 LNHNV, CDR2 YYDKDF (reference sequence). In nucleotides, the CDR3 is TGTGCCACCAGCAGAGGGGGGACAGCGAATGAAAAACTGTTTTTT. Translated: CATSRGGTANEKLFF.

The chain employs TRBV28 and TRBJ2-3; D is perhaps TRBD2 (5 bases). This CDR3 region has 14 residues. Germline loops: CDR1 MDHEN, CDR2 SYDVKM. V lost 5 bases and J 1 base, leaving 10 bases between the germline ends. In DNA, the CDR3 is TGTGCCAGCAGTAAAGCGGAGGGCACAGATACGCAGTATTTT. Translating gives CASSKAEGTDTQYF. Based on the CDR3 plus reference TRBV28 and TRBJ2-3, the full variable domain is DVKVTQSSRYLVKRTGEKVFLECVQDMDHENMFWYRQDPGLGLRLIYFSYDVKMKEKGDIPEGYSVSREKKERFSLILESASTNQTSMYLCASSKAEGTDTQYFGPGTRLTVL.

For this clonotype: Possible read error: a much larger clone is one base away. This chain uses TRBV27 with TRBJ2-3; D is ambiguous. The CDR3 totals 16 residues. V was clipped by 5 bases and J by 2 bases, with 17 bases between them. From germline, CDR1 is MNHEY and CDR2 SMNVEV (reference sequence). The CDR3 is CASSPQAATITDTQYF. CDR3 in DNA: TGTGCCAGCAGTCCCCAAGCAGCTACTATCACAGATACGCAGTATTTT.

This clonotype was picked up a small number of times. The J gene is TRBJ1-4, the V gene TRBV5-8; D is perhaps TRBD1 (5 bases). This CDR3 contains 14 residues. Trimming removed 3 bases at V and 8 bases at J, with 14 bases between. Germline CDR1 SGHTS, CDR2 YDEGEE. DNA for the CDR3: TGTGCCAGCAGCTCCCAGGGCCGTCACGAAAAACTGTTTTTT. Translated, it gives CASSSQGRHEKLFF.

The table lists this clonotype with a few counts. The chain uses TRBV4-1 and TRBJ2-3, with D possibly matching TRBD1 (5 bases). The CDR3 consists of 15 residues. Germline V gene data show CDR1 as MGHRA and CDR2 as YSYEKL. V was pared by 1 base and J by 7 bases, with 15 bases between. This CDR3 reads CASSQGQIALHTQYF. For the CDR3, the DNA is TGCGCCAGCAGCCAAGGACAGATTGCATTGCATACGCAGTATTTT.

The sample holds one count of this clonotype. The rearrangement uses TRBV11-3 and TRBJ2-1; 8 positions agree with TRBD1. This CDR3 region has 15 residues. Germline values: CDR1 SGHNT, CDR2 YENEEA. Losses at the gene ends were 2 bases for V and 10 bases for J; bases not matched to a gene: 10. The CDR3 bases are TGTGCCAGCAGCTTAATCAGGGGGCGACAGGGCGAGCAGTTCTTC. Amino acids: CASSLIRGRQGEQFF.

The chain recombines TRBV2 with TRBJ1-1; D is ambiguous. In germline, CDR1 is SNHLY, CDR2 FYNNEI. This CDR3 region has 11 residues. V lost 6 bases, J lost 1 base, and 3 bases lay in between. The CDR3 protein is CASRTNTEAFF. Here the CDR3 DNA reads TGTGCCAGCAGGACGAACACTGAAGCTTTCTTT.

In its sample, this clonotype was seen a few times. V and J are TRBV28 and TRBJ1-5; TRBD1 aligns across 8 bases. Looked up from germline, CDR1 is MDHEN and CDR2 is SYDVKM. The J segment lost 5 bases and the V segment lost 5 bases, leaving 2 bases of the junction unmatched. The CDR3 covers 13 residues. CDR3 nucleotides: TGTGCCAGCAGTAGCAGGGGGCATCAGCCCCAGCATTTT. Translation: CASSSRGHQPQHF.

The chain has TRBV28 and TRBJ2-7, with D perhaps matching TRBD1 (6 bases). CDR1 and CDR2 from the germline V gene are MDHEN and SYDVKM. V was pared by 1 base and J by 5 bases, with 15 bases between. The CDR3 is 15 residues long. CDR3 nucleotides: TGTGCCAGCAGTTTATTGGCAGGGGTTAAGAACGAGCAGTACTTC. Translation gives CASSLLAGVKNEQYF.

This clonotype was picked up many times. This chain links TRBV18 with TRBJ1-1; D is perhaps TRBD1 (5 bases). CDR1 is KGHSH, CDR2 LQKENI, per germline. The CDR3 spans 15 residues. The ends were cut back, 4 bases at V and 0 bases at J, with 12 bases in the middle. This CDR3 is CASSRGTGMNTEAFF. For the CDR3, the DNA is TGTGCCAGCTCACGGGGTACAGGAATGAACACTGAAGCTTTCTTT.

V gene TRBV18 combines with J gene TRBJ1-6, with D unresolved. Trimming removed 5 bases at V and 7 bases at J, with 12 bases between. The germline V gene has CDR1 KGHSH and CDR2 LQKENI. The CDR3 consists of 14 residues. The CDR3 protein is CASSSHPENSPLHF. Written as DNA, the CDR3 is TGTGCCAGCTCAAGTCATCCAGAGAATTCACCCCTCCACTTT.

The rearrangement links TRBV24-1 to TRBJ2-5, with 7 bases matching TRBD2. The J call may be in error: the DNA end matches TRBJ2-1 better. CDR1 KGHDR and CDR2 SFDVKD come from the germline V gene. CDR3 length equals 15 residues. CDR3 nucleotide sequence: TGTGCCACCAGTGACCGTACTAGCGTGGCGGATGAGCAGTTCTTC. Residues: CATSDRTSVADEQFF.

The CDR3: CASSADRDRANTQYF. CDR3 bases: TGTGCCAGCAGCGCTGACAGGGATAGGGCAAATACGCAGTATTTT. This chain connects TRBV27 to TRBJ2-3, with TRBD1 matching over 7 bases. Trimming took 6 bases from V and 7 from J; bases not matched to a gene: 13. The CDR3 contains 15 residues. Germline CDR1 reads MNHEY; CDR2 reads SMNVEV (reference sequence).

This clonotype was detected only a few times. The chain links TRBV11-2 to TRBJ2-7; 8 positions agree with TRBD1. Per the germline V gene, CDR1 is SGHAT and CDR2 is FQNNGV. This CDR3 has 15 amino acids. V lost 0 bases and J lost 3; bases outside the gene matches: 4. The CDR3 DNA sequence: TGTGCCAGCAGCTTAGACAGGGGGCAGATCTACGAGCAGTACTTC. Translation: CASSLDRGQIYEQYF.

This clonotype was seen repeatedly, ten times or more. CDR3 amino acids: CASSLSHFEEQFF. CDR3 bases: TGTGCCAGCAGCTTAAGCCATTTTGAGGAGCAGTTCTTC. The chain uses TRBV7-3 and TRBJ2-1; D gene uncertain. Germline V lookup: CDR1 SGHTA, CDR2 FQGTGA. The CDR3 length is 13 residues. Trimming cost V 1 base and J 10 bases, with 11 bases left between them.

In its sample, this clonotype was seen a few times. The CDR3 coding sequence is TGTGCCAGCAGTCTAGGGCCGGGAAACATTCAGTACTTC. As protein: CASSLGPGNIQYF. The chain combines TRBV2 with TRBJ2-4; unclear D gene. The CDR3 sequence is 13 residues long. Germline-derived CDR1 and CDR2 are SNHLY and FYNNEI. The V end was cut by 5 bases, the J end by 6 bases, with 11 bases between.